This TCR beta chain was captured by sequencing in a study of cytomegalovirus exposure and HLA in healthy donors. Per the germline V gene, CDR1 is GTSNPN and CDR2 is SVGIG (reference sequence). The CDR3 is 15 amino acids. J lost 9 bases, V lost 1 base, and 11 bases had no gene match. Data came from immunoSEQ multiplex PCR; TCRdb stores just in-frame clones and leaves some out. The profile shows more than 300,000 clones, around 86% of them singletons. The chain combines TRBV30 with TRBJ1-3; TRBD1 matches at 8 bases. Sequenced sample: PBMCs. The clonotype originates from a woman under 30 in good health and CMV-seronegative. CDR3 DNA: TGTGCCTGGAGTGCGGACAGGGTTCCTGGAGGCACCATATATTTT. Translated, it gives CAWSADRVPGGTIYF.